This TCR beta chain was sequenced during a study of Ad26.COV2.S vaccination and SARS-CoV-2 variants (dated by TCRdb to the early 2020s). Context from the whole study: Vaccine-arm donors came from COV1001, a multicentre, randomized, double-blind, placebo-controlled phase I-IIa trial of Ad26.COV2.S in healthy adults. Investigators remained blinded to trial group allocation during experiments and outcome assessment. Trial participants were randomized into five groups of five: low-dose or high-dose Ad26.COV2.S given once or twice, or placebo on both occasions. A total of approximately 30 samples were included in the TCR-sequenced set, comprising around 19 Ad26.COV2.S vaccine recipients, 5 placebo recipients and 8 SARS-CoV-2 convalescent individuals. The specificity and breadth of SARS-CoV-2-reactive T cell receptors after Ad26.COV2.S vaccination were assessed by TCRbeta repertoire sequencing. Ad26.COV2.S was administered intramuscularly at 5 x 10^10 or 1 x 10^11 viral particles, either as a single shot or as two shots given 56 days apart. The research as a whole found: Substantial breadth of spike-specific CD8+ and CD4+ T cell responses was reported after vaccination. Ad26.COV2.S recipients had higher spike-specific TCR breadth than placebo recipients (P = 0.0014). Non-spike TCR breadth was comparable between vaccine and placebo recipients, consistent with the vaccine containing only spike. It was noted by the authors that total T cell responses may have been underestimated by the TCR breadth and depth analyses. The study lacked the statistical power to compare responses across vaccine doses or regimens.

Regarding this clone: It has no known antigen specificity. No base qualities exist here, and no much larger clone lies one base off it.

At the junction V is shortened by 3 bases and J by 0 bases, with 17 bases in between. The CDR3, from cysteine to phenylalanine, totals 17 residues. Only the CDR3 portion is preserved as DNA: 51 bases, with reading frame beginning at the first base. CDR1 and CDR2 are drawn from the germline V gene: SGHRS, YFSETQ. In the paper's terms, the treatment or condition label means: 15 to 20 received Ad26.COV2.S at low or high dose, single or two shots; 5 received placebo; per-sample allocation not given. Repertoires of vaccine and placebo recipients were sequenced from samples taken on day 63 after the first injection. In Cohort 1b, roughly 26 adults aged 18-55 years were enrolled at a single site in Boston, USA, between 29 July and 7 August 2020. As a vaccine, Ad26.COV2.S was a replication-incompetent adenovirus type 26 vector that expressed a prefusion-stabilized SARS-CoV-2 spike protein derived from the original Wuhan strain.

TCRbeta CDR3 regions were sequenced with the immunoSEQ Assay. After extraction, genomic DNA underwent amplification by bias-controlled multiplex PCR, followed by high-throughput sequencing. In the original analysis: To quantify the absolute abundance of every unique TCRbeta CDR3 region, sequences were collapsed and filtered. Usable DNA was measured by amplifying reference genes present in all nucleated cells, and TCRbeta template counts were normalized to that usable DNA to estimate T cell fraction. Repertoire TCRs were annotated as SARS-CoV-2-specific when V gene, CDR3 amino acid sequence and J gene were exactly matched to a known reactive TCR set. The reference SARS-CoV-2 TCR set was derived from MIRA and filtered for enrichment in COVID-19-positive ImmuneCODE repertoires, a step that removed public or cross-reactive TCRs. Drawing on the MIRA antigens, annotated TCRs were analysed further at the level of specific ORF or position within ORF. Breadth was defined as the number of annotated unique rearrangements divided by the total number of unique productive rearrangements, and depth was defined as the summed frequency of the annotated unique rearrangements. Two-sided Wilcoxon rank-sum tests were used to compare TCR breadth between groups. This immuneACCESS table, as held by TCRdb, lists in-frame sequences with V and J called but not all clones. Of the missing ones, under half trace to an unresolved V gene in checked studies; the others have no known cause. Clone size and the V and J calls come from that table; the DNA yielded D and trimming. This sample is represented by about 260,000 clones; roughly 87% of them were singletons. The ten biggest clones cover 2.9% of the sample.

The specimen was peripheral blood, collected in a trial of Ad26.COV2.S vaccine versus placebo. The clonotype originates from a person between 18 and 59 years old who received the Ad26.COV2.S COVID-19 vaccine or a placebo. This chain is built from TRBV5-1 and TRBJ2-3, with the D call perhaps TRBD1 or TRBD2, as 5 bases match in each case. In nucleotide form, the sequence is TGCGCCAGCAGCTCCGGGGCGGTTAGCAGCAGCACAGATACGCAGTATTTT. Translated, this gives CASSSGAVSSSTDTQYF.